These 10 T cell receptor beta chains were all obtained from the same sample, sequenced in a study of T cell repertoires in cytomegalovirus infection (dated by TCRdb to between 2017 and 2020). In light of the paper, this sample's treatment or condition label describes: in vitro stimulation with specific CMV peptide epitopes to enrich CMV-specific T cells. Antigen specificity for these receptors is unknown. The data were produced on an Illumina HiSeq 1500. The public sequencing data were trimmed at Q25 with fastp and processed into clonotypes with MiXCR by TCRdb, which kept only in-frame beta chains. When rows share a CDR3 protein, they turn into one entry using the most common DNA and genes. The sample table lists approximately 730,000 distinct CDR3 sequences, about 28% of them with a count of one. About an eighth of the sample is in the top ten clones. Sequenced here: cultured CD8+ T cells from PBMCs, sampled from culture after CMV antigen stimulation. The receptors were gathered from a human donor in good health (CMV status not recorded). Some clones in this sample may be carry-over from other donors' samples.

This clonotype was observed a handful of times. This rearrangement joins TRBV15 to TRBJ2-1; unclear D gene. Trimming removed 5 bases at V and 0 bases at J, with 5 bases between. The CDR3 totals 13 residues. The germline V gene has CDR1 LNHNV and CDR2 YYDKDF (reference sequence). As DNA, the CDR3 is TGTGCCACCAGCTGGAGCTCCTACAATGAGCAGTTCTTC. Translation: CATSWSSYNEQFF.

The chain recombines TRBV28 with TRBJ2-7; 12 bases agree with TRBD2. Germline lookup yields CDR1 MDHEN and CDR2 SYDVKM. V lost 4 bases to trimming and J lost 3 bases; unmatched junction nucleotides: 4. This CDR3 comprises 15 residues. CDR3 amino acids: CASSSLLAGGYEQYF. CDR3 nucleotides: TGTGCCAGCAGTTCCCTACTAGCGGGGGGCTACGAGCAGTACTTC.

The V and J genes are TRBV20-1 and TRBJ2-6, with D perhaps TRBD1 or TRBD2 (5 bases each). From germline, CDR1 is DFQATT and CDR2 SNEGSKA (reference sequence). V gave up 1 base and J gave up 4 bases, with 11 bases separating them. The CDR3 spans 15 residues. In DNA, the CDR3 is TGCAGTGCTAGAGCGGCAGGGACCGGGGCCAACGTCCTGACTTTC. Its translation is CSARAAGTGANVLTF.

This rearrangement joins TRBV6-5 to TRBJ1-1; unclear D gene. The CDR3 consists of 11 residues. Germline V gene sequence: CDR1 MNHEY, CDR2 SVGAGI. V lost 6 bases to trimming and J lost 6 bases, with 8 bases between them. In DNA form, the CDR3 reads TGTGCCAGCAGCTTCATGTCTGAAGCTTTCTTT. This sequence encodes CASSFMSEAFF.

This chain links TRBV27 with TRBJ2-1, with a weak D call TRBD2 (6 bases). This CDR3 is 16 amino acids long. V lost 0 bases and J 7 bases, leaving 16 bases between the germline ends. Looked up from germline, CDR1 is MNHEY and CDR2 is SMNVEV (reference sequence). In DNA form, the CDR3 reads TGTGCCAGCAGTTTATCCGCAGGGCTTGGGGGGAATGAGCAGTTCTTC. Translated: CASSLSAGLGGNEQFF.

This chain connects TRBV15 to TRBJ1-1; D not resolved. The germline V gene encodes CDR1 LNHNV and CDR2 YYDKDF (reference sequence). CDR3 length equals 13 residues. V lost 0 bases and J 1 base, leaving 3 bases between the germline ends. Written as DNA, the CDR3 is TGTGCCACCAGCAGAGACGGGAACACTGAAGCTTTCTTT. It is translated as CATSRDGNTEAFF.

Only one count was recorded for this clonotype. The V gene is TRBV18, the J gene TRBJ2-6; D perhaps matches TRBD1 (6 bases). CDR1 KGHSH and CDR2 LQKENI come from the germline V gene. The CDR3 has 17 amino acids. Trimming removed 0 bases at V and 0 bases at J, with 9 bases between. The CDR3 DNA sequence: TGTGCCAGCTCACCACCGGGGGCAACCTCTGGGGCCAACGTCCTGACTTTC. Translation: CASSPPGATSGANVLTF.

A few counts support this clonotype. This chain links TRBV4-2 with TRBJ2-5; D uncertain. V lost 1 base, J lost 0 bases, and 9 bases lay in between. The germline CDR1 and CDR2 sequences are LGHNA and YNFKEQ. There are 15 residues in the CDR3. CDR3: CASSQGNEYQETQYF. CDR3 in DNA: TGTGCCAGCAGCCAAGGAAACGAGTACCAAGAGACCCAGTACTTC.

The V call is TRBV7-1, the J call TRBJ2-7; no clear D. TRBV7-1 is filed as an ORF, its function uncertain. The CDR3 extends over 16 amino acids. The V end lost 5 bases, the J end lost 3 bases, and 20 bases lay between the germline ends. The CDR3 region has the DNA TGTGCCAGCAGCCCTCCCTCCGGGTCGGCAGTCTACGAGCAGTACTTC. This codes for CASSPPSGSAVYEQYF.

The chain's CDR3 is CASTWGGVYEQYF. CDR3 DNA sequence: TGTGCCAGCACCTGGGGGGGGGTCTACGAGCAGTACTTC. The V gene is TRBV12-3 or TRBV12-4, the J gene TRBJ2-7; 7 positions match TRBD2. The V and J ends lost 7 bases and 3 bases, in that order; junction bases with no gene match: 6. This CDR3 spans 13 amino acids.